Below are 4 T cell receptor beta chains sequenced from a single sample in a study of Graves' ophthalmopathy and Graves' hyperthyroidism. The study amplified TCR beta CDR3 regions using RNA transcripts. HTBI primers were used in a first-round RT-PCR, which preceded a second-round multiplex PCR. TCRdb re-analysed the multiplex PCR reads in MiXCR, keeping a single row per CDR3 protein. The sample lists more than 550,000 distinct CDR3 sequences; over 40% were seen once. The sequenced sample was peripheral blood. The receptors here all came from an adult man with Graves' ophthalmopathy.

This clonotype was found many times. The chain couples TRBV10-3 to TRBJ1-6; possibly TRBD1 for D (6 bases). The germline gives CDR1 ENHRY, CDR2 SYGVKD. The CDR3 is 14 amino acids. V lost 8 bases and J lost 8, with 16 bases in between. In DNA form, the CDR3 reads TGTGCCATCGCGTCGGAACAGGGACATTCACCCCTCCACTTT. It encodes CAIASEQGHSPLHF.

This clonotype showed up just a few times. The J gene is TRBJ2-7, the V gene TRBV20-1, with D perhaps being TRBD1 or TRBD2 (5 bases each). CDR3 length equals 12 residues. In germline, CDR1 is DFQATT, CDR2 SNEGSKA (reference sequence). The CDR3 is CRPPGPRYEQYF. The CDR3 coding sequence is TGCAGACCTCCGGGGCCGCGATACGAGCAGTACTTC.

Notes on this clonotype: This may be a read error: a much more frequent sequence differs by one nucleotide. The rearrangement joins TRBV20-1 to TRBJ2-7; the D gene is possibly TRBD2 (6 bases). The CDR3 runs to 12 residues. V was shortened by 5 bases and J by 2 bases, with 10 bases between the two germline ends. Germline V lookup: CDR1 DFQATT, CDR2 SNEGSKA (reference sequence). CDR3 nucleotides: TGCAGTGCTGCCGGGACTGCCTACGAGCAGTACTTC. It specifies CSAAGTAYEQYF.

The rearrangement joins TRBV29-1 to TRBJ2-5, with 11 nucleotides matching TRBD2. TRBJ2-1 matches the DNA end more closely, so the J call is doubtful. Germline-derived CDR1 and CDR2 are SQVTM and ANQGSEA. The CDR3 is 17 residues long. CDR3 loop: CSVYRHTASGGFGEQFF. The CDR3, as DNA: TGCAGCGTCTACCGACACACCGCTAGCGGGGGGTTCGGTGAGCAGTTCTTC.